Reported below is one TCR beta chain. The entry originates in a study of blood T cell repertoires in COVID-19. Study as a whole: Samples of COVID-19 (acute and convalescent) were obtained from the United States, Italy and Spain.

Germline V gives CDR1 LNHDA, CDR2 SQIVND (reference sequence). Trimming took 9 bases from V and 1 from J; bases not matched to a gene: 5. The CDR3 is made up of 14 amino acids. The authors' processing: Estimation of nucleated cell counts was performed using reference gene primer amplification. TCRdb's table, derived via immunoSEQ multiplex PCR, lists solely in-frame clones and lacks some. D and trimming come from the DNA, and the V and J calls and clone size come from that table. Of some 83,000 clones in the sample, 60% to 80% were seen once. The chain links TRBV19 to TRBJ1-3, with 8 bases matching TRBD1. The sequence was collected from an elderly woman with acute or convalescent COVID-19. Sequenced input: peripheral blood. The CDR3 nucleotides read TGTGCCAGCCGGACAGGGTGGTCTGGAAACACCATATATTTT. Translated, it gives CASRTGWSGNTIYF.